Shown below are 22 T cell receptor beta chains from a single sample sequenced in a study of blood T cell repertoires in COVID-19. Profiled with immunoSEQ multiplex PCR; TCRdb holds only in-frame clones, not every one. The sample lists roughly 380,000 clones; roughly 90% were seen once. Sequenced material: PBMCs or T cells enriched from blood (not recorded which). These receptors all come from a woman aged 25 to 39 who had recovered from COVID-19.

The CDR3 DNA sequence: TGTGCCACCAGCAGAGACACAGGGGTTACCTACGAGCAGTACTTC. Protein: CATSRDTGVTYEQYF. This chain joins TRBV15 and TRBJ2-7; 7 bases line up with TRBD1. Trimming removed 0 bases from V and 2 bases from J; junction bases left unmatched: 4. This CDR3 is 15 amino acids long. CDR1 LNHNV and CDR2 YYDKDF come from the germline V gene (reference sequence).

The chain combines TRBV5-1 with TRBJ2-3; 7 bases are a match to TRBD1. The germline V gene has CDR1 SGHRS and CDR2 YFSETQ. This CDR3 has 16 amino acids. V dropped 2 bases and J dropped 2; count of bases not matched to a gene: 8. The CDR3 bases are TGCGCCAGCAGCTTTGGACAGGCTTACCCCACAGATACGCAGTATTTT. Amino acids: CASSFGQAYPTDTQYF.

The chain is built from TRBV5-4 and TRBJ2-3; 9 nucleotides match TRBD1. The CDR3 covers 14 residues. The germline V gene encodes CDR1 SGHNT and CDR2 YYREEE (reference sequence). With V trimmed by 4 bases and J by 9 bases, 9 bases remained unmatched. CDR3 nucleotide sequence: TGTGCCAGCAGCCCACAGGGGGCGGTAGAAACGCAGTATTTT. Its protein is CASSPQGAVETQYF. Complete variable domain (other parts from reference TRBV5-4 and TRBJ2-3): ETGVTQSPTHLIKTRGQQVTLRCSSQSGHNTVSWYQQALGQGPQFIFQYYREEENGRGNFPPRFSGLQFPNYSSELNVNALELDDSALYLCASSPQGAVETQYFGPGTRLTVL.

The table lists this clone with a few counts. The chain recombines TRBV9 with TRBJ2-5, with 8 bases fitting TRBD1. CDR1 is SGDLS and CDR2 is YYNGEE in the germline V gene. This CDR3 has 14 residues. The V gene end was trimmed by 0 bases and the J gene end by 4 bases; junction bases not matched to a gene: 2. The DNA of the CDR3 is TGTGCCAGCAGCGTAGGCGGACAGGGAGAGACCCAGTACTTC. Protein sequence: CASSVGGQGETQYF.

This chain links TRBV7-9 with TRBJ1-2, with a tentative D call TRBD1 (5 bases). CDR3 length equals 12 residues. Trimming shortened V by 1 base and J by 5 bases, and 5 bases separated the two germline ends. Germline CDR1 SEHNR, CDR2 FQNEAQ (reference sequence). In nucleotides, the CDR3 is TGTGCCAGCAGCTTAGAGGGGTATGGCTACACCTTC. This sequence encodes CASSLEGYGYTF.

The V and J genes are TRBV3-1 (or the pseudogene TRBV3-2) and TRBJ1-1; 8 positions match TRBD1. This CDR3 has 14 amino acids. V shed 4 bases, J shed 3 bases, and the junction held 4 bases outside the gene matches. CDR1 and CDR2 (germline): LGHDT, YNNKEL (reference sequence). The CDR3 DNA reads as TGTGCCAGCAGCCCCAGGGGGCACGACACTGAAGCTTTCTTT. Amino acid sequence: CASSPRGHDTEAFF.

J is TRBJ2-1 and V is TRBV4-1, with 15 bases lining up with TRBD2. This CDR3 is built from 16 residues. CDR1 and CDR2 (germline): MGHRA, YSYEKL. J gave up 1 base and V 5 bases, and 0 bases lay outside the gene matches. The CDR3 DNA reads TGCGCCAGCAGCGGGACTAGCGGGGGGTCCTACAATGAGCAGTTCTTC. Protein sequence: CASSGTSGGSYNEQFF.

This chain joins TRBV2 and TRBJ1-2; a weak D match, TRBD1 (6 bases). Germline lookup yields CDR1 SNHLY and CDR2 FYNNEI. V was trimmed by 8 bases and J by 3 bases, leaving 13 bases between them. The CDR3 has 13 amino acids. The CDR3 nucleotides are TGTGCCAGCGCAGGGGTCTTACACTATGGCTACACCTTC. Protein sequence: CASAGVLHYGYTF. The complete variable domain, with remaining parts taken from reference TRBV2 and TRBJ1-2, reads EPEVTQTPSHQVTQMGQEVILRCVPISNHLYFYWYRQILGQKVEFLVSFYNNEISEKSEIFDDQFSVERPDGSNFTLKIRSTKLEDSAMYFCASAGVLHYGYTFGSGTRLTVV.

The chain carries TRBV25-1 and TRBJ2-5; TRBD1 is a possible D gene (5 bases). Germline CDR1 MGHDK, CDR2 SYGVNS. Trimming cost V 4 bases and J 1 base, with 22 bases left between them. The CDR3 is 18 amino acids. The CDR3 spells CASSVREEWGAAQETQYF. CDR3 bases: TGTGCCAGCAGTGTAAGGGAAGAGTGGGGCGCCGCCCAAGAGACCCAGTACTTC.

The genes are TRBV27 and TRBJ1-5, with 11 bases matching TRBD1. Germline-derived CDR1 and CDR2 are MNHEY and SMNVEV (reference sequence). V trimming: 5 bases; J trimming: 6 bases; junction bases outside the gene matches: 3. This CDR3 has 14 amino acids. CDR3 region: CASSRGTGGQPQHF. The CDR3 region has the DNA TGTGCCAGCAGTAGAGGGACAGGGGGTCAGCCCCAGCATTTT.

The table lists this clone with a count of one. CDR3 residues: CASSLAGGLNEQFF. The CDR3 DNA reads TGTGCCAGCAGCCTGGCGGGGGGGCTTAATGAGCAGTTCTTC. V and J are TRBV3-1 (or the pseudogene TRBV3-2) and TRBJ2-1, with TRBD2 identical over 9 bases. This CDR3 has 14 amino acids. The germline V gene encodes CDR1 LGHDT and CDR2 YNNKEL (reference sequence). The junction had 5 bases not matched to a gene; V was cut back by 4 bases and J by 7 bases.

The chain uses TRBV3-1 (or the pseudogene TRBV3-2) and TRBJ2-5; TRBD2 aligns across 11 bases. CDR1 and CDR2 (germline): LGHDT, YNNKEL (reference sequence). V lost 4 bases and J lost 2; bases outside the gene matches: 12. The CDR3 runs 18 residues. For the CDR3, the DNA is TGTGCCAGCAGCCCCTTCGGACTAGCGGGCCCTACTCAAGAGACCCAGTACTTC. Translated: CASSPFGLAGPTQETQYF.

The chain combines TRBV5-4 with TRBJ2-1; 15 bases match TRBD2. Germline-derived CDR1 and CDR2 are SGHNT and YYREEE (reference sequence). V was pared by 4 bases and J by 8 bases, with 4 bases of the junction left unmatched. This CDR3 spans 15 amino acids. CDR3 residues: CASSRTSGRGDEQFF. In DNA, the CDR3 is TGTGCCAGCAGCCGGACTAGCGGGAGGGGCGATGAGCAGTTCTTC.

The rearrangement uses TRBV5-4 and TRBJ2-1; D is perhaps TRBD1 (6 bases). The CDR3 has 14 amino acids. Germline V gene data show CDR1 as SGHNT and CDR2 as YYREEE (reference sequence). V lost 6 bases to trimming and J lost 0 bases, with 10 bases between them. CDR3 amino acids: CASTPDSSYNEQFF. CDR3 sequence (DNA): TGTGCCAGCACTCCGGACAGCTCCTACAATGAGCAGTTCTTC.

The chain uses TRBV6-5 and TRBJ1-1; 10 bases align to TRBD1. The germline V gene encodes CDR1 MNHEY and CDR2 SVGAGI. Unmatched junction bases numbered 7, after V lost 4 bases and J lost 5 bases. The CDR3 is 15 residues long. In nucleotides, the CDR3 is TGTGCCAGCAGTTCCGGGACAGGGGAGGGTACTGAAGCTTTCTTT. Translating gives CASSSGTGEGTEAFF.

V gene TRBV6-5 combines with J gene TRBJ2-2; D is perhaps TRBD1 (5 bases). CDR3 size: 15 residues. Germline V gene sequence: CDR1 MNHEY, CDR2 SVGAGI. Trimming stripped 6 bases from V and 0 bases from J, with 11 bases between. The CDR3 protein is CASSRQPPNTGELFF. The CDR3 DNA follows: TGTGCCAGCAGCAGACAGCCCCCGAACACCGGGGAGCTGTTTTTT.

The gene calls are TRBV5-1 and TRBJ1-6; no clear D gene. The V end lost 0 bases, the J end lost 7 bases, and 17 bases lay between the germline ends. The length of the CDR3 is 17 residues. Germline CDR1 is SGHRS and CDR2 is YFSETQ. CDR3 amino acids: CASSLDASRGGNSPLHF. CDR3 nucleotides: TGCGCCAGCAGCTTGGACGCCTCCCGAGGAGGGAATTCACCCCTCCACTTT.

The V gene is TRBV29-1, the J gene TRBJ2-7; possibly TRBD1 for D (6 bases). Germline V gene lookup returns CDR1 SQVTM and CDR2 ANQGSEA. V lost 1 base, J lost 0 bases, and 22 bases lay in between. The CDR3 runs to 18 residues. The DNA for the CDR3 is TGCAGCGTTGAAGGTTTTATTCATCAGGGGCTCTACTCCTACGAGCAGTACTTC. Amino acid sequence: CSVEGFIHQGLYSYEQYF.

This clone was recorded once. The chain recombines TRBV7-3 with TRBJ2-3, with TRBD1 matching 7 bases. CDR3 length: 15 residues. J was trimmed by 4 bases and V by 0 bases; bases with no gene match: 4. The germline V gene has CDR1 SGHTA and CDR2 FQGTGA. Here the CDR3 reads CASSLTLGQPDTQYF. CDR3 DNA sequence: TGTGCCAGCAGCTTAACGTTGGGACAGCCAGATACGCAGTATTTT.

This chain joins TRBV19 and TRBJ2-1; D may be TRBD2 (6 bases). Germline V gene lookup returns CDR1 LNHDA and CDR2 SQIVND (reference sequence). V gave up 4 bases and J gave up 5 bases, with 9 bases separating them. This CDR3 is built from 13 residues. CDR3 DNA sequence: TGTGCCAGTAGTACGGGAGCTGACAATGAGCAGTTCTTC. Amino acids: CASSTGADNEQFF.

This chain connects TRBV5-1 to TRBJ2-7, with D perhaps matching TRBD1 (6 bases). V dropped 0 bases and J dropped 5 bases, with 18 bases sitting between them. The CDR3 is made up of 16 amino acids. Germline loops: CDR1 SGHRS, CDR2 YFSETQ. The CDR3 DNA reads TGCGCCAGCAGCTTGGTGGTTGTACAGGGCGACAACGAGCAGTACTTC. It yields the protein CASSLVVVQGDNEQYF. Drawing the rest from reference TRBV5-1 and TRBJ2-7, the complete variable domain is KAGVTQTPRYLIKTRGQQVTLSCSPISGHRSVSWYQQTPGQGLQFLFEYFSETQRNKGNFPGRFSGRQFSNSRSEMNVSTLELGDSALYLCASSLVVVQGDNEQYFGPGTRLTVT.

This rearrangement joins TRBV18 to TRBJ1-2; tentatively, D is TRBD1 (6 bases). Germline V gene data show CDR1 as KGHSH and CDR2 as LQKENI. V lost 2 bases, J lost 5 bases, and 15 bases lay in between. This CDR3 is built from 15 residues. The CDR3 bases are TGTGCCAGCTCACCAGCGGACAGACTACAGTATGGCTACACCTTC. This codes for CASSPADRLQYGYTF.